This T cell receptor (beta chain) was captured in a study of shared clonotypes between healthy human individuals. Study-level results: Though the depth was large, rarefaction showed that sorted-subset sequencing was incomplete. It was observed that 5% to 6% of naive CD4 clonotypes were shared across several donors.

Generated by immunoSEQ multiplex PCR, the TCRdb table keeps only in-frame clones and is missing some. The sample has about 2.1 million clones; about 93% are singletons. The germline gives CDR1 MNHEY, CDR2 SMNVEV (reference sequence). This CDR3 has 13 residues. The ends were cut back, 8 bases at V and 0 bases at J, with 10 bases in the middle. This clone was seen a handful of times. Its antigen is as yet unknown. It was CD45RO-negative cells, positively selected for CCR7, that made up naive CD8 cells, with terminally differentiated effector memory CD45RA+ cells excluded. This sequence was found in a man between 18 and 35 years old in good health. Some clones in this sample may be carry-over from other donors' samples. The gene calls are TRBV27 and TRBJ1-1; TRBD1 might be the D (5 bases). The sample taken for sequencing was naive CD8+ T cells from PBMCs. The CDR3 sequence: CASVGQLNTEAFF. CDR3 coding DNA: TGTGCCAGCGTGGGGCAGTTGAACACTGAAGCTTTCTTT.